This T cell receptor (beta chain) was profiled in a study of T cell responses to AZD1222 COVID-19 vaccine. For the study at large: Researchers grouped second doses given at about 4 or about 12 weeks into one pool.

The study, taken as a whole, reports: Clonal diversity was possibly underestimated, and the donors were mostly white British, with more females. Dominant at 160-218 and 743-854, vaccine-associated CD4 TCRs also spanned spike. No day 14 peak samples; only post-peak repertoires were characterized.

This clone was detected once. The antigen is unknown. This table comes from immunoSEQ multiplex PCR, and its TCRdb copy is limited to in-frame clones, with some not included. The sample has 150,000 to 200,000 clones, just over 90% seen once. The germline gives CDR1 SGHRS, CDR2 YFSETQ. Trimming cost V 2 bases and J 7 bases, with 15 bases left between them. This CDR3 is built from 14 residues. Here the sequenced sample was peripheral blood, taken on day 0 of AZD1222 vaccination. The clonotype comes from an adult in good health. V and J are TRBV5-1 and TRBJ1-2, with a tentative D call TRBD1 (5 bases). The CDR3 here is CASSFEGASGGYTF. In nucleotides, the CDR3 is TGCGCCAGCAGCTTTGAAGGGGCGTCTGGTGGCTACACCTTC.